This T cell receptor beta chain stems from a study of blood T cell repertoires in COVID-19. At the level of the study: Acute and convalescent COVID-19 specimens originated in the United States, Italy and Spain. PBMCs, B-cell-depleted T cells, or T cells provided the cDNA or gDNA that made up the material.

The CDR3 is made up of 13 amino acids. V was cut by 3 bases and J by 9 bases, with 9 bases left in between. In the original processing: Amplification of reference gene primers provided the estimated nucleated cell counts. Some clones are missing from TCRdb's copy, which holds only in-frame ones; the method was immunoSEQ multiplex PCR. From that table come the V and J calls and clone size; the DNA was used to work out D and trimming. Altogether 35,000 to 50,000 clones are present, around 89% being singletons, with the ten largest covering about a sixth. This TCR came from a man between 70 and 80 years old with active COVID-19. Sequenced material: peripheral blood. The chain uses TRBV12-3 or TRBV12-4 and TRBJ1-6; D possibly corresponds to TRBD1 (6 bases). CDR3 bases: TGTGCCAGCAGTTTTGGACAGTTTTCACCCCTCCACTTT. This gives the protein CASSFGQFSPLHF.